The clone carrying this T cell receptor (beta chain) was counted only a few times. Its specificity is unknown. The sample belongs to a study of OX40 agonist ivuxolimab in advanced cancers. Across the study: The eligibility criteria allowed prior anti-PD-1, anti-PD-L1 or anti-CTLA-4 therapy, and 30% to 45% had some. The study's findings and limits: In general, CD8+ T cells held more expanded clones than CD4+ did, on average. Compared with others, partial responders at 0.1-3.0 mg/kg displayed clonal expansion among the lowest.

V was trimmed by 3 bases and J by 0 bases, leaving 3 bases between them. The CDR3 consists of 13 residues. Germline V CDR1 and CDR2: KGHSH, LQKENI. The assay was immunoSEQ multiplex PCR, and TCRdb's table has in-frame clones only and misses some. The profile shows 96,000 or so clones, 90% of them singletons. The sequence was collected from an adult with an advanced solid tumor such as melanoma, head and neck, liver or kidney cancer. Specimen: CD4+ or CD8+ T cells sorted from blood, collected in a trial of the OX40 agonist ivuxolimab. The rearrangement links TRBV18 to TRBJ1-5, with D unresolved. The CDR3 spells CASSPHSNQPQHF. The DNA of the CDR3 is TGTGCCAGCTCACCCCATAGCAATCAGCCCCAGCATTTT.